This TCR beta chain was sequenced during a study of CD8 T cells in ankylosing spondylitis. Study findings and constraints: Ankylosing spondylitis blood appeared to carry a characteristic TCR beta motif of roughly 8 highly homologous variants.

This clonotype was picked up many times. Antigen specificity is unknown. TCRdb redid the calling of the 5' RACE reads with MiXCR, one entry per CDR3 protein. The sample comprises about 220,000 distinct CDR3 sequences, 6% to 8% of which are singletons, and 12% to 15% rests with the top ten. What was sequenced was blood, either unsorted or a sorted T cell fraction (not recorded which). This sequence originates from a male donor with ankylosing spondylitis.

CDR3 sequence: CASSLSMGGNQPQHF. The CDR3, as DNA: TGTGCCAGCAGTTTATCAATGGGAGGCAATCAGCCCCAGCATTTT. The V gene is TRBV27, the J gene TRBJ1-5; D ambiguous. The CDR3 extends over 15 amino acids. V lost 0 bases, J lost 2 bases, and 8 bases lay in between. Germline CDR1 reads MNHEY; CDR2 reads SMNVEV (reference sequence).